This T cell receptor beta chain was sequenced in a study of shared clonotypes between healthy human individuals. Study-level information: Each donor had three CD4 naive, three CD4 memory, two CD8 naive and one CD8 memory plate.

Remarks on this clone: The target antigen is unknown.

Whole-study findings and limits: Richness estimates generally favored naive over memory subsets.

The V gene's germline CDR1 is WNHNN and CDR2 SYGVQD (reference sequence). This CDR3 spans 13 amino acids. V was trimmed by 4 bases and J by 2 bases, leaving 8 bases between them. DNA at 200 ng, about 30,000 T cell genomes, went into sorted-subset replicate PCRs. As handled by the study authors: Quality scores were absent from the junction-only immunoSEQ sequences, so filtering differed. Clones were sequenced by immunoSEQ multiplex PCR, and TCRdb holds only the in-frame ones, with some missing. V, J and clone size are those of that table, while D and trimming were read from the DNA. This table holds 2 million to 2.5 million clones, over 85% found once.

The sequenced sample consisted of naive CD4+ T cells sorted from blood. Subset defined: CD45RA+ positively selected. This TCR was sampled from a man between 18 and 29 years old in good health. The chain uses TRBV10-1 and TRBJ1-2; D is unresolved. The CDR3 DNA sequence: TGCGCCAGCAGTGGGACCAGGAACTATGGCTACACCTTC. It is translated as CASSGTRNYGYTF.